The present T cell receptor beta chain was sequenced within a study of cytomegalovirus exposure and HLA in healthy donors (dated by TCRdb to 2016 to 2017). A note on the overall study: An earlier analysis of under 600 of the donors reported approximately 270 Gb of sequence data and around 110 million unique TCR beta sequences from about 179 million T cells. All discovery cohort repertoires had been generated using a single sequencing platform. Among the approximately 400 genotyped donors, around 81% belonged to the genetic ancestry cluster associated with self-reported Caucasian donors. A separate validation cohort of 100 to 150 different subjects was used in addition to the roughly 720-subject first cohort. Typing coverage varied by locus: roughly 620-640 donors for A, B, C, DRB1 and DQB1; 522 for DQA1; some 610 for DPA1; approximately 490 for DPB1. Across approximately 420 genotyped donors of the cohort, an average of approximately 240,000 unique TCR beta nucleotide sequences per donor were sequenced, and around 19% of those sequences were non-productive. Genome-wide SNP genotypes for about three fifths of the roughly 700 donors were used in a later genetic analysis, which treated that subset as a discovery cohort. The T cell repertoires of about 700 subjects were profiled by immunosequencing and related to cytomegalovirus serostatus. An earlier analysis of 500 to 750 of the donors applied high-throughput TCR beta sequencing to assess whether each TCR beta V gene segment acted as functional or pseudogenic. Four or five DR-DQ haplotypes were handled as single units for association and clustering because linkage in the cohort was strong. HLA typing covered class I and class II loci at four-digit resolution. The later analysis used no new phenotypic data to find candidate immune exposures, relying instead on TCR beta sequences and their occurrence across donors. High-throughput TCR immunosequencing, statistical association of individual TCRs with disease status, and machine learning were combined to predict cytomegalovirus infection status. A later analysis re-analyzed previously published TCR beta repertoires from roughly 600 donors and added high-resolution HLA genotyping to study TCR occurrence patterns. Donor age, sex, ethnicity and CMV serostatus were compiled together with the repertoire data. The study aimed to test whether cataloging public T cell receptors could reveal signatures of past pathogen exposure. About 300 gigabases of sequencing data and about 92 million unique TCR sequences made up an early release that covered 640 HLA-typed donors.

On this clone: Its binding antigen is unknown. The record has no base qualities; no much larger clone is one base away.

The library came from the immunoSEQ multiplex PCR assay. The multiplex PCR relied on a mix of 60 forward primers for TCR Vbeta segments and 13 reverse primers for TCR Jbeta segments. Amplification of the CDR3 region of rearranged TCR beta genes was performed with a multiplex PCR assay on genomic DNA. On the Illumina HiSeq System, the amplified TCR beta libraries were sequenced as 87-base-pair reads. The study's own analysis went as follows. A later analysis tallied roughly 76 million unique TCR beta chains across the 666 repertoires, and around 12 million of those chains were shared by two or more donors. To remove PCR and sequencing errors, raw reads were error-corrected and collapsed into unique sequences using a nearest-neighbor algorithm that merged closely related sequences. Alignment of CDR3 sequences to IMGT reference sequences was used to assign V, D and J gene segments. Each retained sequence needed at least a six-nucleotide match to both a V gene segment and a J gene segment. A rearrangement counted as productive if the CDR3 had no stop codons and remained in frame with V and J, and every other rearrangement counted as non-productive. Following IMGT convention, CDR3 was defined as the stretch from the second conserved V-encoded cysteine to the conserved J-encoded phenylalanine. The earlier analysis of some 600 of the donors excluded sequences that lacked an unambiguous match to a single V gene segment. In an earlier analysis of almost 600 of the donors, a V segment was called functional when productive rearrangements were above 56.7%, and segregating when the standard deviation between donors exceeded 5%. A statistical classification framework was built for diagnosing cytomegalovirus status from the catalog of TCR beta chain sequences. In a later analysis, TCR nucleotide sequences were compared against IMGT/GENE-DB human TR gene sequences so that V and J genes could be assigned. Using the TCRdist pipeline, a later analysis assigned CDR3 sequences along with most-parsimonious VDJ recombination scenarios. In a later analysis, each TCR beta chain was defined by its CDR3 amino acid sequence together with its V-gene family, and reads without a unique V-gene family were excluded. To address suspected cross-contamination and a sequencing artifact, a later analysis removed a few hundred highly shared, low-generation-probability nucleotide sequences. In a later analysis, a clonal expansion index for each public chain was calculated from normalized within-repertoire ranks of inferred template counts. A later analysis computed generation probabilities with a VDJ recombination model fitted to out-of-frame rearrangements, and checked the results against IGoR. In a later analysis, hypergeometric tests were used to score TCR-TCR, TCR-HLA and TCR-CMV co-occurrence, with a repertoire-size bias correction applied to TCR pairs. To estimate false discovery rates, a later analysis permuted the HLA or CMV assignments 20 times. In a later analysis, co-occurring TCRs were grouped using DBSCAN, with TCRdist sequence similarity added in when clustering inside HLA-allele-positive subsets. Repertoires with fewer than 30,000 or more than 120,000 public chains, plus five repertoires with anomalous nucleotide sharing, were excluded from co-occurrence clustering. In its TCRdb copy, this immuneACCESS table keeps in-frame sequences only and misses some clones. Where compared with another copy, unresolved V genes explain less than half of these, and the others have no known cause. Clone size and the V and J calls come from that table; the DNA yielded D and trimming. The sample includes approximately 150,000 clones, with approximately 70% observed a single time. Together, the top ten hold about 1.5% of the sample.

In total, 630 or so healthy bone marrow donors made up the cohort. At the time of sampling, all cohort members were nominally healthy, though unrecorded immune exposures were likely present. The donor tested CMV seronegative and was one of the 352 seronegative cohort members. Each donor provided a peripheral blood sample, and peripheral blood mononuclear cells were used for TCR beta sequencing. The Qiagen DNeasy Blood Extraction Kit was used to extract genomic DNA from the blood cell samples. Beyond this particular receptor, the publication reports: In a later genetic analysis, a missense DCLRE1C variant was associated with V-gene and J-gene trimming of TCR beta chains, and the association was replicated in an independent cohort. A total of roughly 160 TCR beta chains were listed by the study as associated with cytomegalovirus. Most CMV-associated TCR beta chains appeared to be HLA-restricted in a later analysis, and the HLA associations seemed to be driven largely by CMV exposure. A later analysis found that TCR association rates varied across HLA loci, with DRB1 alleles showing the most associated TCRs and HLA-C alleles the fewest. Compared with the 666-donor mean, donors in an Asian-associated ancestry cluster had fewer N-insertions in productive TCRs, according to a later genetic analysis. A few of the identified cytomegalovirus-associated TCR beta chains were confirmed in vitro to be specific for cytomegalovirus antigens. Correlated functional status among segregating V segments might be attributable to linkage disequilibrium, but an unknown experimental factor could not be ruled out. While some public TCRs were present in many individuals, most TCR sequences turned up only very rarely across donors. Because HLA typing was unavailable for some donors at each locus, only the typed subset was used in association tests. Compared with equally common non-associated chains, HLA-associated TCR beta chains in a later analysis were more clonally expanded and had lower generation probabilities. Strong co-occurrence of HLA alleles, especially DR and DQ, made assigning TCR associations to individual alleles difficult. The earlier analysis of 587 of the donors excluded over 15 rarely observed V segments, including chromosome 9 orphons, because counts were too low. In a later analysis, some 17,000 TCR beta sequences were associated with specific HLA alleles at a false discovery rate of 0.05. A later analysis reported that several top co-occurrence clusters appeared linked to parvovirus B19, influenza, CMV and Epstein-Barr virus. The 87-base-pair reads could not distinguish some IMGT-functional V segments, including TRBV6-2 and TRBV6-3, so those segments were excluded. A further reported finding was that TCR beta sequences accurately predicted the HLA-A and HLA-B alleles for most subjects in the first cohort. A group of highly shared sequence variants was considered likely to be a technical artifact of the sequencing pipeline. It was suggested by the authors that the approach could potentially be generalized to other disease states and immunological phenotypes. Broadly in line with IMGT annotations, most TCR beta V segments showed up in productive rearrangements about 87% or about 30% of the time in an earlier analysis of under 700 of the donors. In this cohort, only TCR beta chains were sequenced, and detectable features were limited by the absence of alpha or paired-chain data. Roughly uniform sequencing depth across donors was assumed in presence/absence analyses, although this assumption may not hold. The classifier was reported to diagnose cytomegalovirus status with high specificity and sensitivity in both the original cohort and the validation cohort. Immune exposure information for the cohort was limited to CMV serostatus.

Sequences MNHNS (CDR1) and SASEGT (CDR2) are obtained from the germline V gene. The CDR3 measures 14 amino acids from cysteine to phenylalanine. CDR3 DNA only is kept here, 42 bases in frame from base 1. Trimmed from V: 5 bases; trimmed from J: 4 bases; junction bases lacking a gene match: 6. The chain couples TRBV6-1 to TRBJ2-7, with TRBD1 identical over 9 junction bases. Sequenced material: PBMCs. The receptor comes from a woman under 30 in good health and CMV-seronegative. The CDR3 region: CASSRDRVGYEQYF. The DNA reads TGTGCCAGCAGTCGGGACAGGGTTGGGTACGAGCAGTACTTC.